The next 18 T cell receptor beta chains were all read from a single sample in a study of regulatory T cells in long-lasting Graves disease. Time point of the sample: newly diagnosed GD, antithyroid drugs for less than 3 months. PBMC-extracted RNA yielded the TCR library. To make TCR beta libraries, researchers used iRepertoire HTBI primers and Arm-PCR of CDR3 regions. TCRdb ran MiXCR on the multiplex PCR reads and lists one entry per CDR3 protein. The sample has hundreds of thousands of distinct CDR3 sequences; approximately 15% are singletons. This sample was shared with a second study, whose subject was T cells in Graves' hyperthyroidism and ophthalmopathy.

The specimen was peripheral blood mononuclear cells (PBMCs), collected at new diagnosis, from a patient treated with antithyroid drugs. These receptors all stem from a man aged 30-40 years with Graves disease.

This clonotype was detected a few times. This chain uses TRBV27 with TRBJ2-3, with unresolved D. The CDR3 runs to 13 residues. Trimming pared 5 bases from V and 1 base from J, leaving 7 bases between. In germline, CDR1 is MNHEY, CDR2 SMNVEV (reference sequence). The CDR3 loop reads CASSPLRTDTQYF. The CDR3 DNA is TGTGCCAGCAGTCCCCTTCGCACAGATACGCAGTATTTT.

This clonotype was seen more than once but under ten times. The chain recombines TRBV9 with TRBJ2-7; possible D gene TRBD1, 7 bases. Per germline, CDR1 SGDLS and CDR2 YYNGEE. V was trimmed by 0 bases and J by 3 bases, leaving 10 bases between them. This CDR3 is 14 amino acids long. The CDR3 region is CASSVGGDSYEQYF. The DNA of the CDR3 is TGTGCCAGCAGCGTAGGGGGGGACAGCTACGAGCAGTACTTC.

This clonotype showed up many times. The junction differs from germline at one of its ends, possibly a read error. The rearrangement uses TRBV12-3 or TRBV12-4 and TRBJ2-7, with D tentatively TRBD1 (6 bases). CDR3 size: 11 residues. This CDR3 reads CASSLGDTIDF. As DNA, the CDR3 is TGTGCCAGCAGTTTAGGGGACACCATAGACTTC.

Worth noting for this clonotype: Relative to the germline gene, one junction end is altered; a read error may explain this. The chain uses TRBV16 and TRBJ1-4; D perhaps matches TRBD1 (6 bases). The CDR3 extends over 14 amino acids. Per the germline V gene, CDR1 is KGHSY and CDR2 is FQNENV. Here the CDR3 DNA reads TGTGCCAGCAGCCAGGCCAGGGGAAGAGAAAAACTGCTTTTT. Translation gives CASSQARGREKLLF.

The chain is built from TRBV27 and TRBJ2-3; D is unclear. The assigned J gene may be wrong: the sequence end matches TRBJ2-1 better. The CDR3 spans 11 residues. The germline V gene has CDR1 MNHEY and CDR2 SMNVEV (reference sequence). The CDR3 DNA sequence: TGTGCCAGCACCTTATTTGATGAGCAGTTCTTC. Amino acid sequence: CASTLFDEQFF.

This clonotype was detected ten times or more. This rearrangement joins TRBV12-3 or TRBV12-4 to TRBJ2-5; D is perhaps TRBD1 or TRBD2 (5 bases each). The germline V and J ends were trimmed by 7 bases and 3 bases, with 12 bases remaining between them. The CDR3 is made up of 13 amino acids. DNA of the CDR3: TGTGCCAGCAAACTACTGGGGGAAGAGACCCAGTACTTC. It specifies CASKLLGEETQYF.

This clonotype has at least ten counts. The genes are TRBV7-9 and TRBJ2-3; maybe TRBD2 (5 bases). CDR1 and CDR2 from the germline V gene are SEHNR and FQNEAQ (reference sequence). V lost 5 bases and J lost 7, with 16 bases in between. The CDR3 is 14 residues long. The chain's CDR3 is CASSHGLQGYTQYF. CDR3 DNA sequence: TGTGCCAGCAGCCACGGACTTCAAGGTTATACGCAGTATTTT. Using reference TRBV7-9 and TRBJ2-3 for the parts outside the CDR3, the full variable domain is DTGVSQNPRHKITKRGQNVTFRCDPISEHNRLYWYRQTLGQGPEFLTYFQNEAQLEKSRLLSDRFSAERPKGSFSTLEIQRTEQGDSAMYLCASSHGLQGYTQYFGPGTRLTVL.

J is TRBJ1-5 and V is TRBV20-1, with no clear D. CDR1 and CDR2 (germline): DFQATT, SNEGSKA (reference sequence). V was clipped by 3 bases and J by 2 bases, with 11 bases between them. This CDR3 comprises 14 residues. The CDR3 DNA is TGCAGTGCTAGGCGGGGTCCGGGCAATCAGCCCCAGCATTTT. Its protein product is CSARRGPGNQPQHF.

This clonotype was counted ten times or more. The genes are TRBV7-8 and TRBJ2-5, with 7 bases lining up with TRBD1. There are 16 residues in the CDR3. Germline trimming cut 1 base from V and 0 bases from J; bases unmatched to any gene: 5. Germline V gives CDR1 SGHVS, CDR2 FQNEAQ. The CDR3 protein is CASSLGEGTDQETQYF. CDR3 DNA sequence: TGTGCCAGCAGCTTAGGGGAAGGGACAGACCAAGAGACCCAGTACTTC.

About this clonotype: A much larger clone sits a single nucleotide away, making a read error possible. This chain joins TRBV9 and TRBJ2-7, with D tentatively TRBD2 (6 bases). The length of the CDR3 is 14 residues. Per germline, CDR1 SGDLS and CDR2 YYNGEE. Between the trimmed V and J ends, which lost 4 bases and 5 bases, there was a span of 16 bases. The CDR3 bases are TGTGCCAGCAGCCCGACTAGTGGGCTTCACGAGCAGTACTTC. Amino acid sequence: CASSPTSGLHEQYF.

In its sample, this clonotype was seen a few times. A much larger clone differs from this one at a single base, so this may be a read error. The V call is TRBV7-9, the J call TRBJ2-1, with 7 nucleotides matching TRBD2. Germline CDR1 is SEHNR and CDR2 is FQNEAQ (reference sequence). CDR3 length: 14 amino acids. In DNA, the CDR3 is TGTGCCAGCCCACCCCAGTGGGGGGGGAATGAGCGGTTCTTC. Translation gives CASPPQWGGNERFF.

This clonotype was counted many times. V gene TRBV30 combines with J gene TRBJ1-2; no clear D gene. V was pared by 4 bases and J by 5 bases, with 11 bases between. Germline CDR1 reads GTSNPN; CDR2 reads SVGIG (reference sequence). The CDR3 has 12 residues. CDR3 amino acids: CAWTLGSYGYTF. CDR3 nucleotides: TGTGCCTGGACCCTAGGGAGTTATGGCTACACCTTC. The full variable domain, its missing parts supplied by reference TRBV30 and TRBJ1-2, is SQTIHQWPATLVQPVGSPLSLECTVEGTSNPNLYWYRQAAGRGLQLLFYSVGIGQISSEVPQNLSASRPQDRQFILSSKKLLLSDSGFYLCAWTLGSYGYTFGSGTRLTVV.

This clonotype was counted between two and nine times. The chain has TRBV15 and TRBJ2-3; perhaps D is TRBD1 or TRBD2 (6 bases each). The germline CDR1 and CDR2 sequences are LNHNV and YYDKDF (reference sequence). Between the trimmed V and J ends, which lost 1 base and 3 bases, there was a span of 8 bases. The CDR3 extends over 14 amino acids. CDR3 loop: CATSRAGATDTQYF. For the CDR3, the DNA is TGTGCCACCAGCAGAGCGGGGGCAACAGATACGCAGTATTTT.

This clonotype was recorded many times. V and J are TRBV28 and TRBJ2-7; D unclear. Germline CDR1 MDHEN, CDR2 SYDVKM. The CDR3 is made up of 14 amino acids. Trimming left V 5 bases short and J 3 bases short, with 14 bases between. For the CDR3, the DNA is TGTGCCAGCAGTCGACCCGAAGGGCGCTACGAGCAGTACTTC. This gives the protein CASSRPEGRYEQYF.

This clonotype has ten or more counts. The rearrangement links TRBV7-9 to TRBJ2-5; 8 bases map to TRBD2. V gave up 5 bases and J gave up 4 bases; unmatched junction bases: 9. The germline gives CDR1 SEHNR, CDR2 FQNEAQ (reference sequence). This CDR3 spans 15 amino acids. This CDR3 is CASSPTWTSLETQYF. CDR3 coding DNA: TGTGCCAGCAGCCCTACTTGGACTAGCCTAGAGACCCAGTACTTC. The whole variable domain, remainder taken from reference TRBV7-9 and TRBJ2-5, is DTGVSQNPRHKITKRGQNVTFRCDPISEHNRLYWYRQTLGQGPEFLTYFQNEAQLEKSRLLSDRFSAERPKGSFSTLEIQRTEQGDSAMYLCASSPTWTSLETQYFGPGTRLLVL.

This clonotype was counted a few times. The chain couples TRBV6-9 to TRBJ2-5; the D gene is possibly TRBD1 (6 bases). Trimming shortened V by 2 bases and J by 4 bases, and 11 bases separated the two germline ends. Per germline, CDR1 MNHGY and CDR2 SVAAGI. The CDR3 runs 14 residues. CDR3 amino acids: CASSYTSTGETQYF. The DNA for the CDR3 is TGTGCCAGCAGTTATACCTCGACAGGAGAGACCCAGTACTTC.

A remark on this clonotype: One base away lies a much larger clone, so this may be a sequencing read error. The V call is TRBV2, the J call TRBJ2-7, with D tentatively TRBD2 (6 bases). CDR1 SNHLY and CDR2 FYNNEI come from the germline V gene. The V and J ends lost 4 bases and 2 bases respectively, with 12 bases between them. The CDR3 length is 14 residues. CDR3 coding DNA: TGTGCCAGCAGTGTCAATAGCGGCCCCTACGAGCAGTACTTC. Translating it yields CASSVNSGPYEQYF.

This clonotype was recorded at least ten times. The chain joins TRBV12-3 or TRBV12-4 to TRBJ2-7; maybe TRBD2 (7 bases). V was pared by 5 bases and J by 3 bases, with 11 bases between. There are 13 residues in the CDR3. CDR3 in amino acids: CASSRGGGYEQYF. The CDR3 DNA is TGTGCCAGCAGTAGAGGGGGGGGCTACGAGCAGTACTTC.